This entry features one T cell receptor (beta chain) sequence. A single count supports this clone. This clone's antigen is unknown. No base quality values were provided; no much bigger clone lies one nucleotide off. This sample's time point label indicates: baseline before first vaccination. Samples from vaccinated people were obtained from the UK trials COV001 and COV002, which included a single-blind randomized controlled phase 2/3 trial of AZD1222 (ChAdOx1 nCoV-19) in healthy adults. For TCRbeta chain sequencing, PBMC samples from trial participants were taken at day 0 and at day 28 after the second dose. This entry comes from a study of T cell responses to AZD1222 COVID-19 vaccine (dated by TCRdb to the early 2020s). About the full investigation: AZD1222 recipients given second doses at about 4 weeks or at about 12 weeks were pooled, since spike-specific TCR depth and breadth were not found to differ between the two schedules. A total of 230 to 250 trial participants underwent TCR sequencing, of whom around 200 received two doses of AZD1222 and about 25 received two doses of the MenACWY control vaccine. Trial participants were enrolled by age into subgroups of 18-55, 56-69 and 70-plus years, and about 150, 27 and 61 TCR-sequenced participants, respectively, were included in these subgroups.

A distance of 4 bases separates the germline ends of V and J, which lose 6 bases and 2 bases respectively. As encoded in the germline V gene (reference sequence), CDR1 is DFQATT while CDR2 is SNEGSKA. The cysteine opens and the phenylalanine closes a CDR3 of 11 amino acids. The kept DNA is CDR3 alone, 33 bases in frame from the first base. Findings and caveats that apply to the study as a whole: Because no day 14 peak-response samples were available, the repertoires could be characterized only after the peak T cell response. The 56-69-year group was small, and its depth increase did not reach significance, likely because of low power. After two AZD1222 doses, spike-specific TCR breadth and depth were significantly higher than at day 0 and than in MenACWY recipients. Most participants were white British and females outnumbered males, and the authors suggested that clonal diversity may have been underestimated. The vaccine-associated CD4 TCRs covered the entire spike protein, and the dominant responses fell in regions 160-218 and 743-854. Reportedly, close to half of the unique spike-specific TCRs recognized epitopes lying outside the regions that are mutated in the B.1.351 and B.1.1.7 variants. Only five or six AZD1222 recipients were SARS-CoV-2 seropositive at baseline, limiting conclusions about previously exposed vaccinees.

The CDR3 regions of human TCRbeta chains were subjected to immunosequencing. The paper's processing steps were these. TCRs in the repertoires were compared against a reference library of SARS-CoV-2-specific TCRs that had been generated with the MIRA antigen-specificity platform. Breadth meant the fraction of unique TCRs that were SARS-CoV-2-associated, whereas depth meant the fraction of total T cells that were SARS-CoV-2-associated. Each spike-specific TCR was assigned to its reactive spike region and to a CD4 or CD8 class using the MIRA data. Log10-transformed breadth and depth values were compared by one-way ANOVA with Sidak's multiple comparisons tests. TCRdb took over this immuneACCESS table, retaining in-frame rearrangements with V and J assigned. Such tables are incomplete; in checked studies, under half of the missing clones stem from an unresolved V gene, and the remainder is unexplained. That table gives V, J and clone size, and the DNA gave D and trimming. This sample comprises about 100,000 clones, 70% to 90% of them detected only once. Clones ranked in the top ten supply 6.6% of the sample.

The sequence is built from TRBV20-1 and TRBJ2-2, with the D gene uncertain. The sequenced sample was peripheral blood, obtained on day 0 of AZD1222 vaccination. This receptor was identified in an adult in good health. The sequenced DNA: TGCAGTGCAACCAACACCGGGGAGCTGTTTTTT. Its amino acids are CSATNTGELFF.